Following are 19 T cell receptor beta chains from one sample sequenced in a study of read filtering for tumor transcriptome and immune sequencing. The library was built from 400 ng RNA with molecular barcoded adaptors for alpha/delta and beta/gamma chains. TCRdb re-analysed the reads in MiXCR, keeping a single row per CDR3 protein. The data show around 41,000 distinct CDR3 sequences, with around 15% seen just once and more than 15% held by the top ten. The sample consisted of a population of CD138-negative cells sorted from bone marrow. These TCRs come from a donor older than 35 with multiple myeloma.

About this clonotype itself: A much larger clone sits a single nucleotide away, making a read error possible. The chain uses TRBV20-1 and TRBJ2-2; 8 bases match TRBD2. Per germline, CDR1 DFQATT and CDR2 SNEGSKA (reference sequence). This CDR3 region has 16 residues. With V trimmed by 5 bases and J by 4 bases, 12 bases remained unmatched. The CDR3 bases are TGCAGTGCTCTACTCCCGGGACTAGAAGTCACCGGGGAGCTGTTTTTT. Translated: CSALLPGLEVTGELFF.

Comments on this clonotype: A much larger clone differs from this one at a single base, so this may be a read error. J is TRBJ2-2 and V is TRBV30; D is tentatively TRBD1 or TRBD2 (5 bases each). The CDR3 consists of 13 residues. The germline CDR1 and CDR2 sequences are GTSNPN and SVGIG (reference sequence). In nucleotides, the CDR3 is TGTGCCTGGAGCCTAAGAGGGACCGGGGCGCTGTTTTTT. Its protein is CAWSLRGTGALFF.

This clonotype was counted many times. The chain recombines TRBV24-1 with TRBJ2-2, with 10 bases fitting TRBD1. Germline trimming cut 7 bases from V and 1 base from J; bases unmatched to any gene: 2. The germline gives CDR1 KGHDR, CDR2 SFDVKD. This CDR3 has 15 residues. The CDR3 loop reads CATSRDRGNTGELFF. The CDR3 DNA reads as TGTGCCACCAGCCGGGACAGGGGGAACACCGGGGAGCTGTTTTTT.

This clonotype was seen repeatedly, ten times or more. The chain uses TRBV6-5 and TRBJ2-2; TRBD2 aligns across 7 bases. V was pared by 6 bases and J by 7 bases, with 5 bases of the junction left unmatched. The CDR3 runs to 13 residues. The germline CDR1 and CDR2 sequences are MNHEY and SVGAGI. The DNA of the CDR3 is TGTGCCAGCAGCCGGACTAGTTACGGGGAGCTGTTTTTT. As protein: CASSRTSYGELFF.

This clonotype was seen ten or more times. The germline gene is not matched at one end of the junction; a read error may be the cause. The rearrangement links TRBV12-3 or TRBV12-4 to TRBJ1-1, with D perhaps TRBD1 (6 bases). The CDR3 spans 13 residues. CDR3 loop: CASSPGDDTEVFF. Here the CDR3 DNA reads TGTGCCAGCAGTCCAGGGGACGACACTGAAGTTTTCTTT.

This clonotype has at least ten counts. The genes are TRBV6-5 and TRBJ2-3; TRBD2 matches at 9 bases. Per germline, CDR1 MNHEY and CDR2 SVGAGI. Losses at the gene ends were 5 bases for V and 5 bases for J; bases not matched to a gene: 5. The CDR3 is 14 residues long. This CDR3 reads CASSLAGWGDTQYF. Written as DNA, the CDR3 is TGTGCCAGCAGTCTAGCGGGGTGGGGAGATACGCAGTATTTT.

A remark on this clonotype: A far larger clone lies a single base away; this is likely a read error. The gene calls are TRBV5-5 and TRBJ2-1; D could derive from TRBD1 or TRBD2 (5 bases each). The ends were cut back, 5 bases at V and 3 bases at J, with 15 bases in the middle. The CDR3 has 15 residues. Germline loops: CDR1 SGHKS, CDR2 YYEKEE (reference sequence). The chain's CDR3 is CASSSGPNFYNEQFF. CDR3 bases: TGTGCCAGCAGTTCGGGACCGAACTTCTACAATGAGCAGTTCTTC. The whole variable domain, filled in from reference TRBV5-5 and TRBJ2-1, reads DAGVTQSPTHLIKTRGQQVTLRCSPISGHKSVSWYQQVLGQGPQFIFQYYEKEERGRGNFPDRFSARQFPNYSSELNVNALLLGDSALYLCASSSGPNFYNEQFFGPGTRLTVL.

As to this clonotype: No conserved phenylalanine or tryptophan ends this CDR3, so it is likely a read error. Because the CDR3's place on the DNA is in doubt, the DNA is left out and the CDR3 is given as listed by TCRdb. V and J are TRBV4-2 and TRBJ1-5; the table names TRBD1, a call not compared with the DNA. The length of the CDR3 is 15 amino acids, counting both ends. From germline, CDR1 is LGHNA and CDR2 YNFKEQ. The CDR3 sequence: CASSQGAGSNQPQRS.

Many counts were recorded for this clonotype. CDR3 coding DNA: TGTGCCAGCAGTGAACCCCAGACAGCTTACAATGAGCAGTTCTTC. Amino acids: CASSEPQTAYNEQFF. The V and J genes are TRBV6-1 and TRBJ2-1, with a possible D match to TRBD1 (5 bases). Per germline, CDR1 MNHNS and CDR2 SASEGT. This CDR3 spans 15 amino acids. The V end lost 2 bases, the J end lost 4 bases, and 12 bases lay between the germline ends.

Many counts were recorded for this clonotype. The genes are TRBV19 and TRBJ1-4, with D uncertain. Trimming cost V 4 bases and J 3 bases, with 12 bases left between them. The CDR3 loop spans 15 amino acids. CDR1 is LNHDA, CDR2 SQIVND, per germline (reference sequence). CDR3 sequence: CASSKVTSANEKLFF. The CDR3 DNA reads TGTGCCAGTAGTAAGGTTACCTCGGCTAATGAAAAACTGTTTTTT.

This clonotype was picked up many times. CDR3 nucleotide sequence: TGCGCCAGCAGCCAGGAATATCCGGGACAGGGAAATGAAAAACTGTTTTTT. As protein: CASSQEYPGQGNEKLFF. The chain links TRBV4-1 to TRBJ1-4; 9 bases align to TRBD1. V lost 3 bases, J lost 5 bases, and 10 bases stayed unmatched. CDR3 length: 17 amino acids. The germline gives CDR1 MGHRA, CDR2 YSYEKL.

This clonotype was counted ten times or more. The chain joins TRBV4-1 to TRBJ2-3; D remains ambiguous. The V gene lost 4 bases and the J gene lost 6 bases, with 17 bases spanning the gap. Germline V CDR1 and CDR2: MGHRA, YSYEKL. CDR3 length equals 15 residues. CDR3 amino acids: CASSPLLLPTDTQYF. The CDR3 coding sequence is TGCGCCAGCAGCCCACTACTCTTACCGACGGATACGCAGTATTTT.

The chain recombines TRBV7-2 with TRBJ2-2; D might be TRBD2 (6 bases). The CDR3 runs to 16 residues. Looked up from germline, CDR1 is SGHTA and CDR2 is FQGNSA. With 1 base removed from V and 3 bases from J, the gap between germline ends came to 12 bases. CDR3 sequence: CASSLGGGLDTGELFF. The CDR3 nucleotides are TGTGCCAGCAGCTTAGGCGGAGGGCTGGACACCGGGGAGCTGTTTTTT.

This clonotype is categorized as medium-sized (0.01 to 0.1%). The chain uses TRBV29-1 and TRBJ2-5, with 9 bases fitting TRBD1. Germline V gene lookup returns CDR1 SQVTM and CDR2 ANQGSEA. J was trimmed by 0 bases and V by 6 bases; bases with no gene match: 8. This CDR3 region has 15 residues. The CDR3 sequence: CSVQTGTGYQETQYF. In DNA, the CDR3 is TGCAGCGTCCAGACCGGGACAGGGTACCAAGAGACCCAGTACTTC.

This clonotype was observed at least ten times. The CDR3 is CASSPSLNTEAFF. The CDR3 DNA is TGTGCCAGCTCACCATCGCTGAACACTGAAGCTTTCTTT. The genes are TRBV18 and TRBJ1-1; D gene unclear. The CDR3 runs to 13 residues. Per the germline V gene, CDR1 is KGHSH and CDR2 is LQKENI. Trimming cost V 2 bases and J 0 bases, with 4 bases left between them. Drawing the rest from reference TRBV18 and TRBJ1-1, the complete variable domain is NAGVMQNPRHLVRRRGQEARLRCSPMKGHSHVYWYRQLPEEGLKFMVYLQKENIIDESGMPKERFSAEFPKEGPSILRIQQVVRGDSAAYFCASSPSLNTEAFFGQGTRLTVV.

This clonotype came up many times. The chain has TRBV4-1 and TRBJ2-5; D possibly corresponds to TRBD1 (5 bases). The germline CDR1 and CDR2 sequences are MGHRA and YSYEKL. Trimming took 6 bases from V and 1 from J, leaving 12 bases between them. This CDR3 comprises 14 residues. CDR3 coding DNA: TGCGCCAGCAGACCCACACAGGTCCAAGAGACCCAGTACTTC. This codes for CASRPTQVQETQYF.

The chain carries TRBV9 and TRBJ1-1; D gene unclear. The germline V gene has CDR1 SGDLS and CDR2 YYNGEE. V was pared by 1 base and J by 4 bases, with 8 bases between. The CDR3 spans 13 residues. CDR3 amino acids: CASSVLQFTEAFF. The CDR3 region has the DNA TGTGCCAGCAGCGTACTTCAGTTCACTGAAGCTTTCTTT.

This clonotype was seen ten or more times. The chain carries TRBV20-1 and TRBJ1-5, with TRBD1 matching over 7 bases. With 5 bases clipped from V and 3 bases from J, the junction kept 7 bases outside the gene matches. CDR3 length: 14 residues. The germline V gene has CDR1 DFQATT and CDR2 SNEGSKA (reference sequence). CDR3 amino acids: CSAETGRFNQPQHF. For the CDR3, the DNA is TGCAGTGCTGAGACAGGGAGATTCAATCAGCCCCAGCATTTT.

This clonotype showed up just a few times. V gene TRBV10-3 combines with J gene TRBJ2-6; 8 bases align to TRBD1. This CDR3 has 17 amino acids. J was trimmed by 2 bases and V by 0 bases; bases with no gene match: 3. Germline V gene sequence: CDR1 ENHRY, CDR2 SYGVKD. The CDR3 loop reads CAISESPDRAGANVLTF. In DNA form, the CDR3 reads TGTGCCATCAGTGAGTCTCCGGACAGGGCTGGGGCCAACGTCCTGACTTTC.